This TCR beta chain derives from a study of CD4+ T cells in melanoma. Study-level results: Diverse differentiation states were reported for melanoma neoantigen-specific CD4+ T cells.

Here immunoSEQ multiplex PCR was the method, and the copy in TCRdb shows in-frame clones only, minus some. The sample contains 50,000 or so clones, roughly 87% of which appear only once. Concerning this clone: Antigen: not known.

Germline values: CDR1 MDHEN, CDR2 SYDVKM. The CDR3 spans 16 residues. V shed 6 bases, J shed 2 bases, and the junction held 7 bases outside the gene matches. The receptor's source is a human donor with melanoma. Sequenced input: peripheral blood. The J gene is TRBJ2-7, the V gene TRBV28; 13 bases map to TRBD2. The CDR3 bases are TGTGCCAGCAGCCCGACTAGCGGGGGGTCTGCCTACGAGCAGTACTTC. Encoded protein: CASSPTSGGSAYEQYF.